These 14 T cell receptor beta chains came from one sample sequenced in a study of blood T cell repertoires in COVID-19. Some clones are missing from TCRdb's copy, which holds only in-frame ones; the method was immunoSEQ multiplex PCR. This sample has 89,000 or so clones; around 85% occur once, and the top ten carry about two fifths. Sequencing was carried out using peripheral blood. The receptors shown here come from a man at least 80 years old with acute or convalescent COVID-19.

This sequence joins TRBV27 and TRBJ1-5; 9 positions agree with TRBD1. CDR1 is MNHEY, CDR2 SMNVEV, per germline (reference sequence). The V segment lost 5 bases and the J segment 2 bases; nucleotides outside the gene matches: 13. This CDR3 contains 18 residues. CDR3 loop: CASSQKGTGISRNQPQHF. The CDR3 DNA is TGTGCCAGCAGTCAGAAGGGGACAGGGATTTCGCGCAATCAGCCCCAGCATTTT.

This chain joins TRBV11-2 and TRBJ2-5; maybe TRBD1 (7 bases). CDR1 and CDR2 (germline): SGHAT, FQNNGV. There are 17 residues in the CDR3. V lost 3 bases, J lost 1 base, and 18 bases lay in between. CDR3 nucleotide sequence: TGTGCCAGCAGCTTTAGGGGGGTGGACAGGCTCCAAGAGACCCAGTACTTC. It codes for CASSFRGVDRLQETQYF.

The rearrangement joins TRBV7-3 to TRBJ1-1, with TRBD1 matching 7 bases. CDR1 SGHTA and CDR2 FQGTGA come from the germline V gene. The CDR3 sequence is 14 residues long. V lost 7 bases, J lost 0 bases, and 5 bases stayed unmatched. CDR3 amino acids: CASTLDRLNTEAFF. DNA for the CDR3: TGTGCCAGCACCTTGGACAGGCTGAACACTGAAGCTTTCTTT.

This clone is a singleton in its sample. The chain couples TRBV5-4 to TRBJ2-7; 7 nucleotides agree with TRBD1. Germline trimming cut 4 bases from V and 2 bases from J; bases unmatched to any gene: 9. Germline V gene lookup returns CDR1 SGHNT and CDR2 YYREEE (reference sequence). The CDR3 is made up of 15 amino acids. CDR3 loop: CASSPGQATPYEQYF. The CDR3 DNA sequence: TGTGCCAGCAGCCCCGGACAGGCCACCCCCTACGAGCAGTACTTC. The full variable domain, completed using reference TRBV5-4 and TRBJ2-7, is ETGVTQSPTHLIKTRGQQVTLRCSSQSGHNTVSWYQQALGQGPQFIFQYYREEENGRGNFPPRFSGLQFPNYSSELNVNALELDDSALYLCASSPGQATPYEQYFGPGTRLTVT.

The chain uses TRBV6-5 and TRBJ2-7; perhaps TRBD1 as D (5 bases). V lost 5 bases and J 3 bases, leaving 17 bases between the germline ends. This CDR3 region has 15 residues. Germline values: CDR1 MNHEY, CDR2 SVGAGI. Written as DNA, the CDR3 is TGTGCCAGCAGTAACCCCGCCGGAAGGGGCTACGAGCAGTACTTC. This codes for CASSNPAGRGYEQYF.

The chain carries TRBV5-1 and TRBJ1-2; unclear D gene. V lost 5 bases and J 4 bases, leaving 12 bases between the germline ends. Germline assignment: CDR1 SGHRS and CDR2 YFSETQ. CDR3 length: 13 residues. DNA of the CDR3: TGCGCCAGCAGTACAGACCGCTCCTATGGCTACACCTTC. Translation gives CASSTDRSYGYTF.

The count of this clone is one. CDR3 protein: CATSREMGQGLSGNTIYF. CDR3 bases: TGTGCCACCAGCAGAGAAATGGGACAGGGATTATCTGGAAACACCATATATTTT. V and J are TRBV15 and TRBJ1-3; 9 bases are a match to TRBD1. Germline V gene lookup returns CDR1 LNHNV and CDR2 YYDKDF (reference sequence). The V gene end was trimmed by 0 bases and the J gene end by 1 base; junction bases not matched to a gene: 7. The CDR3 spans 18 residues.

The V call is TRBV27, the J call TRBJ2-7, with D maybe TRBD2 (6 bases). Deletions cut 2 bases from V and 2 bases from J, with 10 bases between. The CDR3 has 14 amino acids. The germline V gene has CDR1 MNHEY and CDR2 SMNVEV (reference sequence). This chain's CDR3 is CASSLGGKTYEQYF. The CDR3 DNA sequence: TGTGCCAGCAGTTTAGGGGGGAAAACCTACGAGCAGTACTTC.

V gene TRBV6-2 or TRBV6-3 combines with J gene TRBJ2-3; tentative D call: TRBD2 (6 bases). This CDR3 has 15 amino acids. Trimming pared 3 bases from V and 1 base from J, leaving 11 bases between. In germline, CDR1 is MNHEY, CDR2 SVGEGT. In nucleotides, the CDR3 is TGTGCCAGCAGTTATCGGGGGTCGGGCACAGATACGCAGTATTTT. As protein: CASSYRGSGTDTQYF.

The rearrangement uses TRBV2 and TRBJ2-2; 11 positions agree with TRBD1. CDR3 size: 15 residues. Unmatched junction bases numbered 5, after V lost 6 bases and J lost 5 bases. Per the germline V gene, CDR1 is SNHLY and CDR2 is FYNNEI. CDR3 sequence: CASRPGTGGTGELFF. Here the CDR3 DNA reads TGTGCCAGCAGGCCCGGGACAGGGGGAACCGGGGAGCTGTTTTTT.

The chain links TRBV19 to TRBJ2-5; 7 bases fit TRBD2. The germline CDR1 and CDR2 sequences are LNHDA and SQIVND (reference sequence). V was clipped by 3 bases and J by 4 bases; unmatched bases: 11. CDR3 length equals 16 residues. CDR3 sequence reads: CASSIPLAGDTETQYF. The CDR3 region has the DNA TGTGCCAGTAGTATCCCTCTCGCGGGAGATACAGAGACCCAGTACTTC.

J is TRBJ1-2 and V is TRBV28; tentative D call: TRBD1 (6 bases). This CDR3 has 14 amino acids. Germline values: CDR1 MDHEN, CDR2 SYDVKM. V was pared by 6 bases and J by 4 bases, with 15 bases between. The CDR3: CASRWGGRGYGYTF. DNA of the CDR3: TGTGCCAGCAGGTGGGGTGGCAGGGGCTATGGCTACACCTTC.

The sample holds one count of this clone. The CDR3: CASSPLRVSGSNDEQFF. CDR3 DNA sequence: TGTGCCAGCTCACCGTTGCGGGTGAGCGGGAGTAACGATGAGCAGTTCTTC. This chain links TRBV18 with TRBJ2-1, with 8 bases aligning to TRBD2. Germline CDR1 KGHSH, CDR2 LQKENI. J gave up 8 bases and V 3 bases, and 15 bases lay outside the gene matches. This CDR3 has 17 residues.

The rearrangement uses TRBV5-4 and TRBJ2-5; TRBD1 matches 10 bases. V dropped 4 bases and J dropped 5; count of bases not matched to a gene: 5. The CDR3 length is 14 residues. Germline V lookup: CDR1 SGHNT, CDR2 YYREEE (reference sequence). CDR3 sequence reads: CASSMGQGKETQYF. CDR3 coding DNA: TGTGCCAGCAGCATGGGACAGGGGAAGGAGACCCAGTACTTC.